These T cell receptor beta chains were read from a single sample in a study of T cell responses to AZD1222 COVID-19 vaccine. Sequencing used immunoSEQ multiplex PCR; TCRdb keeps in-frame clones, though not all of them. The data contain under 85,000 clones, about nine tenths of them singletons. The material sequenced was peripheral blood, taken 28 days after the second AZD1222 dose. Receptors originate from an adult who received the AZD1222 COVID-19 vaccine. Each CDR3 is given with its conserved first and last residue. The order of the fields is D gene, V gene, clone size, J gene, CDR3 protein, CDR3 DNA. The D gene is left open where the match is weak. The listing skips clone size in some rows; elsewhere it reads once, few, many or a size class.

-	TRBV4-1	-	TRBJ2-1	CASSQESNGGLDNEQFF	TGCGCCAGCAGCCAAGAGTCTAATGGGGGGTTGGACAATGAGCAGTTCTTC
-	TRBV2	once	TRBJ1-4	CASSEGGRGEKLFF	TGTGCCAGCAGTGAAGGGGGACGAGGTGAAAAACTGTTTTTT
-	TRBV12-2	-	TRBJ2-1	CASRLFAQRQWIYNEQFF	TGTGCAAGTCGCTTATTCGCCCAACGACAGTGGATATACAATGAGCAGTTCTTC
TRBD1	TRBV7-8	-	TRBJ2-5	CASSGGLMGTGGRETQYF	TGTGCCAGCAGCGGAGGACTAATGGGGACAGGGGGTCGAGAGACCCAGTACTTC
-	TRBV4-1	-	TRBJ1-2	CASSQDLRDRGGYTF	TGCGCCAGCAGCCAAGATCTAAGGGATCGGGGTGGCTACACCTTC
TRBD1	TRBV5-6	-	TRBJ1-3	CATELTGSGNTIYF	TGTGCCACCGAACTGACAGGGTCTGGAAACACCATATATTTT
TRBD1	TRBV4-1	-	TRBJ1-2	CASSQLQGPGYGYTF	TGCGCCAGCAGCCAGTTACAGGGGCCCGGCTATGGCTACACCTTC
TRBD1	TRBV6-1	few	TRBJ1-2	CASSAAPGQGVYGYTF	TGTGCCAGCAGTGCGGCACCCGGACAGGGGGTCTATGGCTACACCTTC
TRBD2	TRBV3-1/TRBV3-2	-	TRBJ2-1	CASSPRLAGAHNEQFF	TGTGCCAGCAGCCCCCGACTAGCGGGGGCCCACAATGAGCAGTTCTTC
TRBD1	TRBV6-5	-	TRBJ2-7	CATGTGSLYEQYF	TGTGCCACCGGGACAGGCTCTCTCTACGAGCAGTACTTC
TRBD2	TRBV5-4	-	TRBJ2-2	CASSLASGSGELFF	TGTGCCAGCAGCTTGGCTAGCGGGTCGGGGGAGCTGTTTTTT
TRBD2	TRBV29-1	-	TRBJ2-5	CSVGGTSGDKETQYF	TGCAGCGTTGGGGGGACTAGCGGAGACAAAGAGACCCAGTACTTC
-	TRBV5-5	-	TRBJ1-5	CASSPGTYRYQPQHF	TGTGCCAGCAGCCCTGGAACCTACAGGTATCAGCCCCAGCATTTT
-	TRBV5-1	-	TRBJ2-5	CASSLTETQYF	TGCGCCAGCAGCTTGACGGAGACCCAGTACTTC
-	TRBV11-3	-	TRBJ2-5	CASSLEGRPQETQYF	TGTGCCAGCAGCTTAGAGGGCCGCCCCCAAGAGACCCAGTACTTC
TRBD1	TRBV7-9	-	TRBJ2-2	CASSPGQGATGELFF	TGTGCCAGCAGCCCCGGACAGGGGGCAACCGGGGAGCTGTTTTTT
-	TRBV6-6	-	TRBJ1-5	CASSYKRDKPQPQHF	TGTGCCAGCAGTTACAAAAGGGACAAGCCTCAGCCCCAGCATTTT
-	TRBV7-3	-	TRBJ2-1	CASSWGAGDHGNEQFF	TGTGCCAGCAGCTGGGGGGCGGGAGACCACGGCAATGAGCAGTTCTTC
TRBD2	TRBV5-1	-	TRBJ2-3	CASSSPGTSGGDTQYF	TGCGCCAGCTCATCCCCCGGGACTAGCGGGGGGGATACGCAGTATTTT
-	TRBV21-1	-	TRBJ2-1	CASSPLGTESRCEQFF	TGTGCCAGCAGCCCCTTAGGGACAGAGAGTCGATGCGAGCAGTTCTTC
-	TRBV19	-	TRBJ2-7	CASRISGASYEQYF	TGTGCCAGCCGTATAAGCGGTGCCTCCTACGAGCAGTACTTC
-	TRBV9	-	TRBJ2-1	CASSVNLGGINEQFF	TGTGCCAGCAGCGTAAACCTCGGAGGGATTAATGAGCAGTTCTTC
-	TRBV7-3	-	TRBJ2-2	CASSKNTGELFF	TGTGCCAGCAGCAAAAACACCGGGGAGCTGTTTTTT
TRBD1	TRBV7-8	-	TRBJ1-2	CASSASRGLANYGYTF	TGTGCCAGCAGCGCATCCAGGGGGCTAGCTAACTATGGCTACACCTTC
-	TRBV6-5	-	TRBJ1-1	CASSRPGQNTEAFF	TGTGCCAGCAGCCGACCGGGACAGAACACTGAAGCTTTCTTT
-	TRBV19	-	TRBJ2-1	CASSKPGTHNEQFF	TGTGCCAGTAGTAAACCCGGGACCCACAATGAGCAGTTCTTC
TRBD1	TRBV6-5	-	TRBJ1-2	CASRRDRAPNYGYTF	TGTGCCAGCAGACGGGACAGGGCACCTAACTATGGCTACACCTTC
-	TRBV3-1/TRBV3-2	-	TRBJ1-1	CASSQDNQGGEAFF	TGTGCCAGCAGCCAAGATAACCAGGGAGGTGAAGCTTTCTTT
-	TRBV4-1	-	TRBJ2-2	CASSQGWPGTGELFF	TGCGCCAGCAGCCAAGGTTGGCCGGGCACCGGGGAGCTGTTTTTT
-	TRBV7-9	-	TRBJ1-1	CASSLYSQNTEAFF	TGTGCCAGCAGCTTATACAGCCAGAACACTGAAGCTTTCTTT
-	TRBV5-1	-	TRBJ1-4	CASSFLQDPTNEKLFF	TGCGCCAGCAGCTTTTTACAGGACCCAACTAATGAAAAACTGTTTTTT
-	TRBV18	-	TRBJ1-3	CASSPPSAWDTIYF	TGTGCCAGCTCACCACCATCAGCTTGGGACACCATATATTTT
-	TRBV7-9	-	TRBJ1-2	CASSSPRQKGNGYTF	TGTGCCAGCAGCTCTCCTCGCCAAAAGGGGAATGGCTACACCTTC
-	TRBV18	-	TRBJ2-1	CASSPLGYNEQFF	TGTGCCAGCTCACCCCTCGGGTACAATGAGCAGTTCTTC
-	TRBV5-4	-	TRBJ2-7	CASSLDRARGNYEQYF	TGTGCCAGCAGCTTGGATCGGGCTAGGGGAAACTACGAGCAGTACTTC
-	TRBV19	-	TRBJ1-2	CASGLLYGYTF	TGTGCCAGTGGGCTTTTGTATGGCTACACCTTC
-	TRBV6-5	-	TRBJ2-1	CASTPSVLSFDEQFF	TGTGCCAGCACCCCCTCCGTGCTGTCTTTCGATGAGCAGTTCTTC
-	TRBV6-5	-	TRBJ1-3	CASGSVSGNTIYF	TGTGCCTCGGGATCGGTCTCTGGAAACACCATATATTTT
-	TRBV29-1	-	TRBJ2-2	CSVEDPGSRTPGELFF	TGCAGCGTTGAAGATCCCGGGAGTCGGACCCCGGGGGAGCTGTTTTTT
-	TRBV30	once	TRBJ2-2	CAWSVRLWARTGELFF	TGTGCCTGGAGTGTACGGTTGTGGGCGCGCACCGGGGAGCTGTTTTTT
-	TRBV6-1	-	TRBJ2-7	CASSSFRDGRYEQYF	TGTGCCAGCAGTTCTTTCCGGGACGGACGCTACGAGCAGTACTTC
-	TRBV2	once	TRBJ1-4	CASSEEAVATNEKLFF	TGTGCCAGCAGTGAAGAGGCAGTCGCAACTAATGAAAAACTGTTTTTT
-	TRBV5-6	once	TRBJ1-2	CASSLGTARTF	TGTGCCAGCAGCTTGGGGACGGCGCGGACCTTC
-	TRBV11-3	once	TRBJ2-5	CASSYSHETQYF	TGTGCCAGCAGTTACTCCCACGAGACCCAGTACTTC
-	TRBV5-4	-	TRBJ1-2	CASSLDAGVRRYGYTF	TGTGCCAGCAGCTTGGATGCTGGGGTAAGGCGCTATGGCTACACCTTC
TRBD1	TRBV27	few	TRBJ1-5	CASSDRGNTQPQHF	TGTGCCAGCAGCGACAGGGGGAATACTCAGCCCCAGCATTTT
-	TRBV6-2/TRBV6-3	-	TRBJ2-5	CASSYSPSEETQYF	TGTGCCAGCAGTTACTCTCCTAGCGAAGAGACCCAGTACTTC
-	TRBV11-3	-	TRBJ1-1	CASSLRTHRHTEAFF	TGTGCCAGCAGCTTAAGGACCCACCGGCACACTGAAGCTTTCTTT
-	TRBV3-1/TRBV3-2	-	TRBJ2-2	CASSQEAGELFF	TGTGCCAGCAGCCAAGAGGCCGGGGAGCTGTTTTTT
TRBD1	TRBV7-3	-	TRBJ1-1	CASTPTGGFTEAFF	TGTGCCAGCACCCCGACAGGGGGTTTCACTGAAGCTTTCTTT
-	TRBV27	-	TRBJ2-5	CASSFQGAGETQYF	TGTGCCAGCAGTTTCCAAGGGGCGGGGGAGACCCAGTACTTC
TRBD1	TRBV15	-	TRBJ1-4	CATSRDRSATNEKLFF	TGTGCCACCAGCAGGGACAGGTCCGCAACTAATGAAAAACTGTTTTTT